Below are 21 T cell receptor beta chains sequenced from a single sample in a study of CD8+ T cells in alopecia areata. Reverse transcribed after extraction, RNA yielded cDNA as the sequencing template. Only in-frame clones appear in the TCRdb table, and some are missing; sequencing was by immunoSEQ multiplex PCR. The table records 210,000 or so clones, approximately 72% of them present only once. The treatment here: oral pan-JAK inhibitor, 5-10 mg twice daily. This material consisted of CD4+ T cells sorted from blood, taken at approximately week 42, from a patient treated with tofacitinib. The receptors here all came from a human donor with alopecia areata.

The rearrangement joins TRBV29-1 to TRBJ1-1; D gene unclear. This CDR3 comprises 13 residues. Trimming pared 5 bases from V and 0 bases from J, leaving 10 bases between. Germline assignment: CDR1 SQVTM and CDR2 ANQGSEA. The CDR3 DNA follows: TGCAGCGTTTCCGGCAGGCTGAACACTGAAGCTTTCTTT. It specifies CSVSGRLNTEAFF.

The rearrangement uses TRBV25-1 and TRBJ1-1; D perhaps matches TRBD1 (6 bases). The CDR3 length is 13 residues. Germline values: CDR1 MGHDK, CDR2 SYGVNS. V lost 4 bases and J lost 10, with 16 bases in between. The DNA for the CDR3 is TGTGCCAGCAGTGCTCTACAGGGTTTTTTAGCTTTCTTT. This encodes CASSALQGFLAFF.

The V gene is TRBV5-4, the J gene TRBJ2-1, with 8 bases matching TRBD2. V dropped 2 bases and J dropped 4; count of bases not matched to a gene: 8. Germline V gene sequence: CDR1 SGHNT, CDR2 YYREEE (reference sequence). The CDR3 covers 16 residues. The CDR3 sequence is CASSFPAGALYNEQFF. CDR3 in DNA: TGTGCCAGCAGCTTCCCAGCGGGGGCACTTTACAATGAGCAGTTCTTC.

The genes are TRBV11-3 and TRBJ2-7; D possibly matches TRBD1 or TRBD2 (5 bases each). CDR3 length: 16 residues. Trimming removed 1 base from V and 5 bases from J, with 18 bases in between. The germline V gene encodes CDR1 SGHNT and CDR2 YENEEA. In nucleotides, the CDR3 is TGTGCCAGCAGCTTAGCCACCAGGGACCGGGGAGACGAGCAGTACTTC. This translates into CASSLATRDRGDEQYF.

This clone has only a few counts. The rearrangement links TRBV29-1 to TRBJ1-2; a weak D match, TRBD1 (5 bases). Germline V gene lookup returns CDR1 SQVTM and CDR2 ANQGSEA. The CDR3 consists of 12 residues. Trimming took 4 bases from V and 8 from J, leaving 14 bases between them. The CDR3 is CSVASAGKGYTF. CDR3 nucleotides: TGCAGCGTTGCGTCGGCAGGGAAGGGCTACACCTTC. Variable domain in full (rest from reference TRBV29-1 and TRBJ1-2): SAVISQKPSRDICQRGTSLTIQCQVDSQVTMMFWYRQQPGQSLTLIATANQGSEATYESGFVIDKFPISRPNLTFSTLTVSNMSPEDSSIYLCSVASAGKGYTFGSGTRLTVV.

This clone came up a few times. This chain connects TRBV25-1 to TRBJ2-2; TRBD1 agrees at 10 bases. The V segment lost 10 bases and the J segment 6 bases; nucleotides outside the gene matches: 11. Germline CDR1 and CDR2: MGHDK and SYGVNS. The CDR3 runs 15 residues. The CDR3 protein is CATTRGQGSSGELFF. The CDR3 nucleotides are TGTGCCACCACAAGGGGACAGGGGTCTTCCGGGGAGCTGTTTTTT.

The rearrangement links TRBV9 to TRBJ2-3, with D possibly being TRBD2 (6 bases). Trimming stripped 0 bases from V and 0 bases from J, with 11 bases between. The length of the CDR3 is 16 residues. Germline lookup yields CDR1 SGDLS and CDR2 YYNGEE. DNA for the CDR3: TGTGCCAGCAGCGTAGGTGGGACTCGAAGCACAGATACGCAGTATTTT. Protein sequence: CASSVGGTRSTDTQYF.

This clone was observed a handful of times. Other DNA sequences in the sample encode the same CDR3. The chain is built from TRBV20-1 and TRBJ1-1; D is undetermined. Trimming removed 6 bases at V and 2 bases at J, with 4 bases between. CDR1 and CDR2 (germline): DFQATT, SNEGSKA (reference sequence). CDR3 size: 10 residues. In DNA, the CDR3 is TGCAGTGCGGGCAACACTGAAGCTTTCTTT. Its protein product is CSAGNTEAFF.

The chain combines TRBV19 with TRBJ1-1; possibly TRBD1 for D (5 bases). V was clipped by 5 bases and J by 1 base, with 8 bases between them. CDR3 length equals 13 residues. Germline loops: CDR1 LNHDA, CDR2 SQIVND (reference sequence). The DNA of the CDR3 is TGTGCCAGTAGTTCGGGGCCGAACACTGAAGCTTTCTTT. This gives the protein CASSSGPNTEAFF.

The chain employs TRBV4-3 and TRBJ1-2; possible D gene TRBD1, 5 bases. Trimming cost V 0 bases and J 3 bases, with 11 bases left between them. The CDR3 has 15 amino acids. The germline gives CDR1 LGHNA, CDR2 YSLEER. The CDR3 loop is CASSQDPQGHYGYTF. As DNA, the CDR3 is TGCGCCAGCAGCCAAGATCCTCAGGGTCACTATGGCTACACCTTC.

The chain combines TRBV15 with TRBJ2-5; D is possibly TRBD1 or TRBD2 (5 bases each). The V gene lost 5 bases and the J gene lost 9 bases, with 16 bases spanning the gap. Per germline, CDR1 LNHNV and CDR2 YYDKDF (reference sequence). The CDR3 extends over 13 amino acids. CDR3 nucleotide sequence: TGTGCCACCAGCGGGGCCAGGTTGGGGGCCCAGTACTTC. Its translation: CATSGARLGAQYF. Filled out from reference TRBV15 and TRBJ2-5, the complete variable domain reads DAMVIQNPRYQVTQFGKPVTLSCSQTLNHNVMYWYQQKSSQAPKLLFHYYDKDFNNEADTPDNFQSRRPNTSFCFLDIRSPGLGDTAMYLCATSGARLGAQYFGPGTRLLVL.

The genes are TRBV11-2 and TRBJ1-2; tentatively, D is TRBD1 (5 bases). CDR1 and CDR2 from the germline V gene are SGHAT and FQNNGV. V was shortened by 0 bases and J by 3 bases, with 8 bases between the two germline ends. This CDR3 contains 14 residues. The CDR3 coding sequence is TGTGCCAGCAGCTTAGACTGGGGGGACTATGGCTACACCTTC. Protein product: CASSLDWGDYGYTF. The whole variable domain, filled in from reference TRBV11-2 and TRBJ1-2, reads EAGVAQSPRYKIIEKRQSVAFWCNPISGHATLYWYQQILGQGPKLLIQFQNNGVVDDSQLPKDRFSAERLKGVDSTLKIQPAKLEDSAVYLCASSLDWGDYGYTFGSGTRLTVV.

The V call is TRBV7-2, the J call TRBJ2-7; 8 bases agree with TRBD2. The CDR3 is 18 residues long. Trimming removed 3 bases from V and 0 bases from J; junction bases left unmatched: 13. Germline values: CDR1 SGHTA, CDR2 FQGNSA. CDR3: CASSLASGGGFSSYEQYF. CDR3 DNA: TGTGCCAGCAGCTTGGCGTCGGGCGGGGGGTTTAGCTCCTACGAGCAGTACTTC.

The rearrangement joins TRBV6-5 to TRBJ2-7, with 8 positions matching TRBD1. Germline loops: CDR1 MNHEY, CDR2 SVGAGI. V gave up 2 bases and J gave up 3 bases; unmatched junction bases: 6. CDR3 size: 15 residues. The CDR3 nucleotides read TGTGCCAGCAGTTACAGGGCAGGGGGCCTCTACGAGCAGTACTTC. This encodes CASSYRAGGLYEQYF.

This rearrangement joins TRBV11-2 to TRBJ2-2; possible D gene TRBD2, 7 bases. The CDR3 runs to 15 residues. The V gene lost 5 bases and the J gene lost 3 bases, with 13 bases spanning the gap. Germline CDR1 reads SGHAT; CDR2 reads FQNNGV. The CDR3 DNA follows: TGTGCCAGCAGCAGAGGGGGAGGGGACACCGGGGAGCTGTTTTTT. Encoded protein: CASSRGGGDTGELFF.

This chain joins TRBV5-6 and TRBJ1-2, with 8 bases fitting TRBD1. CDR1 and CDR2 from the germline V gene are SGHDT and YYEEEE. With V trimmed by 7 bases and J by 3 bases, 8 bases remained unmatched. This CDR3 is built from 14 residues. DNA for the CDR3: TGTGCCAGCTCCCAACAGGGGGGCGACTATGGCTACACCTTC. Protein: CASSQQGGDYGYTF.

The rearrangement uses TRBV6-6 and TRBJ2-3; D not resolved. The CDR3 is 13 amino acids. V was trimmed by 6 bases and J by 0 bases, leaving 7 bases between them. Germline V CDR1 and CDR2: MNHNY, SVGAGI (reference sequence). CDR3 loop: CASRPDSTDTQYF. The DNA for the CDR3 is TGTGCCAGCAGACCCGACAGCACAGATACGCAGTATTTT.

This sequence joins TRBV28 and TRBJ1-2, with a possible D match to TRBD1 (6 bases). Germline CDR1 and CDR2: MDHEN and SYDVKM. The ends were cut back, 3 bases at V and 4 bases at J, with 12 bases in the middle. The CDR3 runs 14 residues. The CDR3 sequence is CASSLGTRGYGYTF. Written as DNA, the CDR3 is TGTGCCAGCAGTTTGGGGACACGCGGCTATGGCTACACCTTC.

The J gene is TRBJ1-1, the V gene TRBV5-1, with TRBD1 identical over 8 bases. There are 15 residues in the CDR3. Germline assignment: CDR1 SGHRS and CDR2 YFSETQ. With V trimmed by 0 bases and J by 1 base, 2 bases remained unmatched. CDR3 nucleotide sequence: TGCGCCAGCAGCTTGGCGGGACAGGCGAACACTGAAGCTTTCTTT. Translated: CASSLAGQANTEAFF. Looking up the rest from reference TRBV5-1 and TRBJ1-1 gives the full variable domain: KAGVTQTPRYLIKTRGQQVTLSCSPISGHRSVSWYQQTPGQGLQFLFEYFSETQRNKGNFPGRFSGRQFSNSRSEMNVSTLELGDSALYLCASSLAGQANTEAFFGQGTRLTVV.

This chain joins TRBV15 and TRBJ2-1, with no clear D. This CDR3 spans 15 amino acids. The germline V gene encodes CDR1 LNHNV and CDR2 YYDKDF (reference sequence). The V gene lost 1 base and the J gene lost 4 bases, with 11 bases spanning the gap. CDR3 region: CATSRAGRSYNEQFF. CDR3 nucleotides: TGTGCCACCAGCAGAGCCGGCAGGTCATACAATGAGCAGTTCTTC. Combining the CDR3 with reference TRBV15 and TRBJ2-1 gives the whole variable domain DAMVIQNPRYQVTQFGKPVTLSCSQTLNHNVMYWYQQKSSQAPKLLFHYYDKDFNNEADTPDNFQSRRPNTSFCFLDIRSPGLGDTAMYLCATSRAGRSYNEQFFGPGTRLTVL.

This chain uses TRBV29-1 with TRBJ1-2; 8 bases are shared with TRBD1. The CDR3 is made up of 11 amino acids. Germline CDR1 reads SQVTM; CDR2 reads ANQGSEA. Germline trimming cut 7 bases from V and 7 bases from J; bases unmatched to any gene: 5. The CDR3: CSGGTGGGYTF. CDR3 DNA: TGCAGCGGCGGGACAGGCGGTGGCTACACCTTC. Supplemented by reference TRBV29-1 and TRBJ1-2, the full variable domain reads SAVISQKPSRDICQRGTSLTIQCQVDSQVTMMFWYRQQPGQSLTLIATANQGSEATYESGFVIDKFPISRPNLTFSTLTVSNMSPEDSSIYLCSGGTGGGYTFGSGTRLTVV.